Each of the 22 T cell receptor beta chains below was sequenced from the same sample in a study of blood T cell repertoires in COVID-19. Clones were sequenced by immunoSEQ multiplex PCR, and TCRdb holds only the in-frame ones, with some missing. The sample carries 250,000 to 300,000 clones, around 85% recorded once. Sample: peripheral blood. Receptors originate from a woman aged 30 to 39 with COVID-19, enrolled during active disease.

The chain is built from TRBV5-6 and TRBJ1-2, with D unclear. The CDR3 runs 14 residues. V was clipped by 4 bases and J by 1 base, with 11 bases between them. Germline V gene lookup returns CDR1 SGHDT and CDR2 YYEEEE. This chain's CDR3 is CASSTPGFNYGYTF. For the CDR3, the DNA is TGTGCCAGCAGCACACCGGGATTTAACTATGGCTACACCTTC.

This clone is a singleton in its sample. The rearrangement joins TRBV7-9 to TRBJ2-7; 11 bases fit TRBD2. The germline V gene encodes CDR1 SEHNR and CDR2 FQNEAQ (reference sequence). The CDR3 is 14 residues long. With V trimmed by 0 bases and J by 12 bases, 7 bases remained unmatched. CDR3: CASSLAGPLAGVYF. The CDR3 DNA reads TGTGCCAGCAGCTTAGCGGGCCCACTAGCGGGGGTGTACTTC.

The chain has TRBV5-1 and TRBJ2-2, with D possibly being TRBD2 (5 bases). The CDR3 is made up of 16 amino acids. V lost 2 bases and J lost 6, with 17 bases in between. Germline V gives CDR1 SGHRS, CDR2 YFSETQ. The CDR3 coding sequence is TGCGCCAGCAGCTTTGTCTCCGGGGTTTTCTCCGGGGAGCTGTTTTTT. It codes for CASSFVSGVFSGELFF. The variable domain in full, completed from reference TRBV5-1 and TRBJ2-2, reads KAGVTQTPRYLIKTRGQQVTLSCSPISGHRSVSWYQQTPGQGLQFLFEYFSETQRNKGNFPGRFSGRQFSNSRSEMNVSTLELGDSALYLCASSFVSGVFSGELFFGEGSRLTVL.

The chain employs TRBV5-1 and TRBJ1-2; TRBD1 agrees at 7 bases. After removal of 0 bases from V and 4 bases from J, the junction contained 3 bases not matched to a gene. CDR1 is SGHRS and CDR2 is YFSETQ in the germline V gene. This CDR3 comprises 14 residues. The CDR3 coding sequence is TGCGCCAGCAGCTTGGACAGGGGAAGCTATGGCTACACCTTC. Protein sequence: CASSLDRGSYGYTF.

The chain carries TRBV30 and TRBJ2-1; 10 bases fit TRBD1. The CDR3 is made up of 16 amino acids. V was clipped by 2 bases and J by 6 bases; unmatched bases: 10. CDR1 GTSNPN and CDR2 SVGIG come from the germline V gene (reference sequence). In DNA form, the CDR3 reads TGTGCCTGGAGTCCTTGGACAGGGGGTGGGGGCAATGAGCAGTTCTTC. It translates to CAWSPWTGGGGNEQFF. Variable domain in full (rest from reference TRBV30 and TRBJ2-1): SQTIHQWPATLVQPVGSPLSLECTVEGTSNPNLYWYRQAAGRGLQLLFYSVGIGQISSEVPQNLSASRPQDRQFILSSKKLLLSDSGFYLCAWSPWTGGGGNEQFFGPGTRLTVL.

This chain uses TRBV24-1 with TRBJ2-1; 9 nucleotides line up with TRBD1. J was trimmed by 6 bases and V by 3 bases; bases with no gene match: 14. This CDR3 contains 18 residues. In germline, CDR1 is KGHDR, CDR2 SFDVKD. CDR3 nucleotides: TGTGCCACCAGTGATCGGGGAGGGGGGACAGGGAGATTCAATGAGCAGTTCTTC. This gives the protein CATSDRGGGTGRFNEQFF.

The chain employs TRBV12-3 or TRBV12-4 and TRBJ2-5; the match to TRBD1 covers 7 bases. V shed 6 bases, J shed 1 base, and the junction held 2 bases outside the gene matches. This CDR3 is 13 amino acids long. The CDR3 here is CASSWTGQETQYF. CDR3 nucleotide sequence: TGTGCCAGCAGCTGGACAGGCCAAGAGACCCAGTACTTC.

V gene TRBV5-1 combines with J gene TRBJ1-1; the D is unclear. CDR1 SGHRS and CDR2 YFSETQ come from the germline V gene. The CDR3 totals 14 residues. The ends were cut back, 0 bases at V and 4 bases at J, with 10 bases in the middle. This CDR3 reads CASSLDSGVTEAFF. In DNA form, the CDR3 reads TGCGCCAGCAGCTTGGACTCGGGAGTCACTGAAGCTTTCTTT.

V and J are TRBV28 and TRBJ2-1; 8 bases are shared with TRBD1. The trim removed 6 bases at V and 8 bases at J, leaving 12 bases unmatched. Germline V gives CDR1 MDHEN, CDR2 SYDVKM. This CDR3 has 15 amino acids. Written as DNA, the CDR3 is TGTGCCAGCAGCCTACCCCAGCAGGGGGCCCATGAGCAGTTCTTC. Protein product: CASSLPQQGAHEQFF.

This sequence joins TRBV5-1 and TRBJ2-7; TRBD2 matches 10 bases. The CDR3 is made up of 14 amino acids. CDR1 is SGHRS and CDR2 is YFSETQ in the germline V gene. V was pared by 2 bases and J by 5 bases, with 4 bases of the junction left unmatched. The CDR3 is CASSFLAGDDEQYF. In DNA form, the CDR3 reads TGCGCCAGCAGCTTTCTAGCGGGGGATGACGAGCAGTACTTC.

The V gene is TRBV7-9, the J gene TRBJ1-6; D gene ambiguous. Germline V lookup: CDR1 SEHNR, CDR2 FQNEAQ (reference sequence). V was shortened by 7 bases and J by 4 bases, with 14 bases between the two germline ends. CDR3 size: 15 residues. The CDR3 spells CASTSVVFYNSPLHF. DNA of the CDR3: TGTGCCAGCACCAGCGTGGTTTTTTATAATTCACCCCTCCACTTT.

This clone has a handful of counts. The V call is TRBV10-1, the J call TRBJ1-4, with D tentatively TRBD1 (6 bases). Trimming shortened V by 4 bases and J by 4 bases, and 13 bases separated the two germline ends. The length of the CDR3 is 15 residues. The germline V gene encodes CDR1 WNHNN and CDR2 SYGVQD (reference sequence). CDR3 in amino acids: CASSGGGRINEKLFF. The CDR3 DNA reads as TGCGCCAGCAGTGGGGGGGGGCGGATTAATGAAAAACTGTTTTTT.

The CDR3 DNA reads as TGTGCCAGCAGCTTGGTACCAGGGTCGTATGAGCAGTTCTTC. Its protein product is CASSLVPGSYEQFF. The J gene is TRBJ2-1, the V gene TRBV5-6, with a possible D match to TRBD1 (5 bases). The CDR3 runs to 14 residues. Between the trimmed V and J ends, which lost 0 bases and 8 bases, there was a span of 12 bases. Germline loops: CDR1 SGHDT, CDR2 YYEEEE.

This clone was seen a single time. This CDR3 reads CATQGLAGPNTLRRETQYF. The CDR3, as DNA: TGTGCCACCCAGGGACTAGCGGGACCAAATACGCTTAGGAGAGAGACCCAGTACTTC. This chain links TRBV10-3 with TRBJ2-5, with TRBD2 identical over 13 bases. V was pared by 10 bases and J by 4 bases, with 21 bases of the junction left unmatched. The CDR3 loop spans 19 amino acids. Germline values: CDR1 ENHRY, CDR2 SYGVKD.

The chain is built from TRBV11-3 and TRBJ2-1, with 11 bases matching TRBD2. CDR1 is SGHNT, CDR2 YENEEA, per germline. The ends lost 1 base at V and 4 bases at J; junction bases unmatched: 6. The CDR3 is 17 residues long. CDR3: CASSLGATSGTYNEQFF. CDR3 in DNA: TGTGCCAGCAGCTTAGGTGCGACTAGCGGGACTTACAATGAGCAGTTCTTC.

The chain joins TRBV6-6 to TRBJ2-1, with a weak D call TRBD2 (5 bases). Germline CDR1 MNHNY, CDR2 SVGAGI (reference sequence). The CDR3 loop spans 11 amino acids. Trimming pared 9 bases from V and 6 bases from J, leaving 9 bases between. CDR3 residues: CASREGNEQFF. In nucleotides, the CDR3 is TGTGCCAGTCGTGAGGGCAATGAGCAGTTCTTC.

This clone was seen a few times. The chain has TRBV6-4 and TRBJ2-5, with D possibly matching TRBD1 (7 bases). Trimming left V 5 bases short and J 4 bases short, with 17 bases between. The CDR3 length is 15 residues. Germline V gene data show CDR1 as MRHNA and CDR2 as SNTAGT. The CDR3 here is CASSRSAGTVETQYF. CDR3 DNA: TGTGCCAGCAGTAGGAGTGCGGGGACAGTAGAGACCCAGTACTTC.

The chain links TRBV3-1 (or the pseudogene TRBV3-2) to TRBJ1-2; tentative D call: TRBD1 (6 bases). Trimming removed 0 bases from V and 4 bases from J, with 18 bases in between. Per the germline V gene, CDR1 is LGHDT and CDR2 is YNNKEL (reference sequence). The CDR3 is 17 amino acids. CDR3 nucleotides: TGTGCCAGCAGCCAAGATGTGGGGGCCATCACGCCCTATGGCTACACCTTC. Translating it yields CASSQDVGAITPYGYTF.

The chain recombines TRBV27 with TRBJ1-1, with TRBD1 matching 8 bases. The CDR3 contains 15 residues. CDR1 and CDR2 (germline): MNHEY, SMNVEV (reference sequence). The J segment lost 8 bases and the V segment lost 1 base, leaving 9 bases of the junction unmatched. The CDR3 is CASSLFGRGLKEAFF. The CDR3 region has the DNA TGTGCCAGCAGTTTATTTGGCAGGGGGCTTAAAGAAGCTTTCTTT.

This clone has just a few counts. J is TRBJ1-1 and V is TRBV7-8; TRBD1 aligns across 8 bases. The CDR3 length is 14 residues. The V gene's germline CDR1 is SGHVS and CDR2 FQNEAQ. V trimming: 5 bases; J trimming: 5 bases; junction bases outside the gene matches: 7. The CDR3, as DNA: TGTGCCAGCAGCCGCAGGGGGCTGGTGACTGAAGCTTTCTTT. Translation gives CASSRRGLVTEAFF. The full variable domain, its missing parts supplied by reference TRBV7-8 and TRBJ1-1, is GAGVSQSPRYKVAKRGQDVALRCDPISGHVSLFWYQQALGQGPEFLTYFQNEAQLDKSGLPSDRFFAERPEGSVSTLKIQRTQQEDSAVYLCASSRRGLVTEAFFGQGTRLTVV.

The chain employs TRBV7-2 and TRBJ2-7, with 9 nucleotides matching TRBD1. There are 14 residues in the CDR3. From germline, CDR1 is SGHTA and CDR2 FQGNSA. The trim removed 6 bases at V and 2 bases at J, leaving 5 bases unmatched. This CDR3 is CASRPGQGPYEQYF. For the CDR3, the DNA is TGTGCCAGCAGACCGGGACAGGGACCCTACGAGCAGTACTTC.

V is TRBV11-2 and J is TRBJ2-1, with 12 bases matching TRBD2. The ends lost 5 bases at V and 3 bases at J; junction bases unmatched: 5. From germline, CDR1 is SGHAT and CDR2 FQNNGV. The CDR3 has 16 residues. The CDR3 nucleotides read TGTGCCAGCAGCACCCCGGGACTAGCGGGCTACAATGAGCAGTTCTTC. As protein: CASSTPGLAGYNEQFF.